The sequence of this TCR beta chain was determined in a study of post-analysis software for immune sequencing data. General observations from the study: Five or six TRBV segments, TRBV5-6, TRBV5-1 and TRBV20-1 among them, were found more frequent in patients than controls.

In regard to this clonotype: The antigen remains undetermined.

J gave up 4 bases and V 4 bases, and 6 bases lay outside the gene matches. Germline loops: CDR1 SGHRS, CDR2 YFSETQ. The CDR3 totals 14 residues. The library was made from cDNA and included unique molecular identifiers. TCRdb analysed the PCR reads with MiXCR anew, one entry per CDR3 protein. This sample has around 500,000 distinct CDR3 sequences, with around 31% found just once. The chain links TRBV5-1 to TRBJ2-3; 7 nucleotides align to TRBD1. This receptor was taken from a girl aged 2-17 years with multiple sclerosis. The source material was blood. CDR3 sequence (DNA): TGCGCCAGCAGCACCCGGACAGGTTCAGATACGCAGTATTTT. This codes for CASSTRTGSDTQYF.